One sample yielded the 8 T cell receptor beta chains listed below, sequenced in a study of CD8+ T cells in alopecia areata. Documented treatment: oral pan-JAK inhibitor, 5-10 mg twice daily. RNA, once extracted, was reverse transcribed into cDNA for use as the sequencing template. Repertoires were generated with immunoSEQ multiplex PCR, while TCRdb's copy carries only in-frame clones and drops some. The sample has about 120,000 clones, about half seen once. The sequencing used CD4+ T cells sorted from blood, collected at week 4, from a patient treated with tofacitinib. These receptors came from a human donor with alopecia areata.

This clone has just a few counts. The V call is TRBV5-1, the J call TRBJ2-4; D is unresolved. CDR1 is SGHRS, CDR2 YFSETQ, per germline. The CDR3 has 12 amino acids. V shed 0 bases and J shed 13 bases, with 11 bases lying between them. The CDR3 is CASSLVGQSQYF. The CDR3 DNA sequence: TGCGCCAGCAGCTTGGTCGGGCAGTCACAGTACTTC.

The V call is TRBV29-1, the J call TRBJ2-7; either TRBD1 or TRBD2 may fit D (5 bases each). Trimming took 6 bases from V and 2 from J, leaving 17 bases between them. The CDR3 spans 14 residues. Germline V CDR1 and CDR2: SQVTM, ANQGSEA. In DNA form, the CDR3 reads TGCAGCGTAGCCGGGACGGAACTTACCTACGAGCAGTACTTC. It is translated as CSVAGTELTYEQYF.

V usage is TRBV29-1 and J usage is TRBJ2-2, with 7 bases aligning to TRBD2. CDR1 and CDR2 (germline): SQVTM, ANQGSEA. Unmatched junction bases numbered 5, after V lost 6 bases and J lost 1 base. The CDR3 is 14 amino acids. CDR3 nucleotide sequence: TGCAGCGTGAGGACTAGGGGGAACACCGGGGAGCTGTTTTTT. This encodes CSVRTRGNTGELFF.

Only a few counts were recorded for this clone. The J gene is TRBJ1-1, the V gene TRBV6-1; D remains unclear. The germline V and J ends were trimmed by 7 bases and 0 bases, with 12 bases remaining between them. Germline assignment: CDR1 MNHNS and CDR2 SASEGT. The CDR3 consists of 14 residues. The CDR3 DNA sequence: TGTGCCAGCACAGGAGTACTTATGAACACTGAAGCTTTCTTT. Protein product: CASTGVLMNTEAFF.

This chain connects TRBV11-2 to TRBJ2-7; weak D call: TRBD2 (5 bases). V was pared by 0 bases and J by 2 bases, with 17 bases between. Per the germline V gene, CDR1 is SGHAT and CDR2 is FQNNGV. CDR3 length: 17 amino acids. This CDR3 reads CASSLDLFITGTYEQYF. The CDR3 DNA reads TGTGCCAGCAGCTTAGATCTCTTTATAACGGGAACCTACGAGCAGTACTTC.

V usage is TRBV30 and J usage is TRBJ2-7; D remains ambiguous. The CDR3 is 11 residues long. Trimming stripped 4 bases from V and 4 bases from J, with 8 bases between. Germline V gives CDR1 GTSNPN, CDR2 SVGIG (reference sequence). CDR3 amino acids: CAWTAGYEQYF. Here the CDR3 DNA reads TGTGCCTGGACTGCCGGGTACGAGCAGTACTTC.

The genes are TRBV2 and TRBJ1-1, with TRBD1 as a possible D gene (5 bases). Germline V gene lookup returns CDR1 SNHLY and CDR2 FYNNEI. The CDR3 totals 14 residues. V dropped 8 bases and J dropped 5 bases, with 18 bases sitting between them. CDR3 DNA sequence: TGTGCCAGCTCGGGCAGGGAGGTGTATACTGAAGCTTTCTTT. Protein: CASSGREVYTEAFF.

J is TRBJ1-6 and V is TRBV27, with 9 bases matching TRBD1. The germline V gene encodes CDR1 MNHEY and CDR2 SMNVEV (reference sequence). V trimming: 6 bases; J trimming: 10 bases; junction bases outside the gene matches: 7. The CDR3 is 14 amino acids. The CDR3 protein is CASRGGTGSSPLHF. The CDR3 DNA reads as TGTGCCAGCAGAGGCGGGACAGGGAGCTCACCCCTCCACTTT.